The T cell receptor (beta chain) described here comes from a study of blood T cell repertoires in COVID-19. Whole-study context: The samples span acute and convalescent COVID-19 from the United States, Italy and Spain. Sources were T cells, B-cell-depleted T cells, or PBMCs; the material itself was cDNA or gDNA.

Germline loops: CDR1 SGHVS, CDR2 FNYEAQ. Trimming shortened V by 5 bases and J by 8 bases, and 21 bases separated the two germline ends. The CDR3 totals 16 residues. Authors' analysis steps: Scientists estimated how many nucleated cells there were by amplifying reference gene primers. Only in-frame clones appear in the TCRdb table, and some are missing; sequencing was by immunoSEQ multiplex PCR. V and J calls and clone size follow that table, whereas D and trimming were derived from the DNA. The sample contains 100,000 to 150,000 clones, over 75% of which appear only once. This clone was recorded a few times.

Sequenced sample: peripheral blood. The TCR comes from a man older than 75 with active or convalescent COVID-19. The genes are TRBV7-6 and TRBJ1-4; tentative D call: TRBD1 (6 bases). The CDR3 bases are TGTGCCAGCAGCCCGGGGGGGGCAGGGCCGCAAGAAAAACTGTTTTTT. Protein sequence: CASSPGGAGPQEKLFF.